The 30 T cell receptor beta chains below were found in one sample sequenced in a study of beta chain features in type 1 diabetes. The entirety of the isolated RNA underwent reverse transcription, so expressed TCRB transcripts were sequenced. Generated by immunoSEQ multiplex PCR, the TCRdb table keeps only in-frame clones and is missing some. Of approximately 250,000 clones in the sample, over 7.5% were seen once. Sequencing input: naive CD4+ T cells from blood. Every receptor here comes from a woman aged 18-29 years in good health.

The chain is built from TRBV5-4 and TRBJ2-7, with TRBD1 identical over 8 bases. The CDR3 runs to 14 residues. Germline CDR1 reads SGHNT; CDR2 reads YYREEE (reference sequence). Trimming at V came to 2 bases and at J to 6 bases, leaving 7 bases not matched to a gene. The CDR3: CASSLKTGDREQYF. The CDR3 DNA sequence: TGTGCCAGCAGCTTAAAGACAGGGGACCGCGAGCAGTACTTC.

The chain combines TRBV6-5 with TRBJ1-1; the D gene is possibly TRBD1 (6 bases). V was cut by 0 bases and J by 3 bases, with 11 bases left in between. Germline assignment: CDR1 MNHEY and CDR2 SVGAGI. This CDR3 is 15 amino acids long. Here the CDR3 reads CASSYSRGGHTEAFF. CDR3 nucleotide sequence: TGTGCCAGCAGTTACTCGAGAGGGGGACACACTGAAGCTTTCTTT.

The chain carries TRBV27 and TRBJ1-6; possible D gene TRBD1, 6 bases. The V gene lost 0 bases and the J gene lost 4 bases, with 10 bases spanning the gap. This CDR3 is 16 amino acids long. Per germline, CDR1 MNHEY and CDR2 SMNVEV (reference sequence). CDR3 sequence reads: CASSLSGGGYNSPLHF. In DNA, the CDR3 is TGTGCCAGCAGTTTATCAGGGGGTGGATATAATTCACCCCTCCACTTT.

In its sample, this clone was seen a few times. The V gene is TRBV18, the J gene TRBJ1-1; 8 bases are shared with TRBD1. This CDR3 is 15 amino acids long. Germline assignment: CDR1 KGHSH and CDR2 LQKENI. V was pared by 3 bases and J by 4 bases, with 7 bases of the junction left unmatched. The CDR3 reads CASSPQGARLTEAFF. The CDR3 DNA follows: TGTGCCAGCTCACCCCAGGGGGCGCGGCTCACTGAAGCTTTCTTT. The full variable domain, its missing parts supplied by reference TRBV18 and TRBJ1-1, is NAGVMQNPRHLVRRRGQEARLRCSPMKGHSHVYWYRQLPEEGLKFMVYLQKENIIDESGMPKERFSAEFPKEGPSILRIQQVVRGDSAAYFCASSPQGARLTEAFFGQGTRLTVV.

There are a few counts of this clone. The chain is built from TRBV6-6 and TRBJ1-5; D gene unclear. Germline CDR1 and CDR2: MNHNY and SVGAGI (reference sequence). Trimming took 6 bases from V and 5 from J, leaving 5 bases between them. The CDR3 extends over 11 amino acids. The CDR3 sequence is CASRRDQPQHF. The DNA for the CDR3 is TGTGCCAGCAGGAGGGATCAGCCCCAGCATTTT.

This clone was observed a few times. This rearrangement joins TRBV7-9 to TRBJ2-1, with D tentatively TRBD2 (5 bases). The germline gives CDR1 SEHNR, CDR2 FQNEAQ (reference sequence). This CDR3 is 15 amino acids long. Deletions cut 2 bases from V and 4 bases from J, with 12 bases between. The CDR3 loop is CASSLMAGGYNEQFF. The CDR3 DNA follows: TGTGCCAGCAGCTTAATGGCGGGTGGTTACAATGAGCAGTTCTTC.

CDR3 sequence: CASSHHGQGVTGELFF. The CDR3 bases are TGCGCCAGCAGCCATCACGGACAGGGGGTTACCGGGGAGCTGTTTTTT. The rearrangement joins TRBV4-1 to TRBJ2-2; 10 positions match TRBD1. Germline V gene sequence: CDR1 MGHRA, CDR2 YSYEKL. The J segment lost 5 bases and the V segment lost 3 bases, leaving 6 bases of the junction unmatched. This CDR3 spans 16 amino acids.

In nucleotides, the CDR3 is TGTGCCAGCAGTGAAGACGGCAGGGCCTATGGCTACACCTTC. This codes for CASSEDGRAYGYTF. The V gene is TRBV25-1, the J gene TRBJ1-2; TRBD1 is a possible D gene (5 bases). From germline, CDR1 is MGHDK and CDR2 SYGVNS. The length of the CDR3 is 14 residues. Trimming took off 2 bases at V and 4 bases at J, with 11 bases between the two ends.

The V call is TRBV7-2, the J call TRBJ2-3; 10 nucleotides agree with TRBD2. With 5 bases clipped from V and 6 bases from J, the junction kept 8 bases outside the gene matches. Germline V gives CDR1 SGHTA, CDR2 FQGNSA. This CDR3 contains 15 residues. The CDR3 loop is CASSKKREGPDTQYF. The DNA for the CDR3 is TGTGCCAGCAGCAAAAAGCGGGAGGGCCCGGATACGCAGTATTTT. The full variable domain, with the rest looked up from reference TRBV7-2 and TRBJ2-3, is GAGVSQSPSNKVTEKGKDVELRCDPISGHTALYWYRQSLGQGLEFLIYFQGNSAPDKSGLPSDRFSAERTGGSVSTLTIQRTQQEDSAVYLCASSKKREGPDTQYFGPGTRLTVL.

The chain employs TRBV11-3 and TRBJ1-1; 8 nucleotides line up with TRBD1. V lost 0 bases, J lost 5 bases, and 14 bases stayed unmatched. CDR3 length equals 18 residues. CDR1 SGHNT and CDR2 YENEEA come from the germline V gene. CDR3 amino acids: CASSLDYGQGDWWTEAFF. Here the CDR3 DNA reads TGTGCCAGCAGCTTAGACTACGGACAGGGAGATTGGTGGACTGAAGCTTTCTTT.

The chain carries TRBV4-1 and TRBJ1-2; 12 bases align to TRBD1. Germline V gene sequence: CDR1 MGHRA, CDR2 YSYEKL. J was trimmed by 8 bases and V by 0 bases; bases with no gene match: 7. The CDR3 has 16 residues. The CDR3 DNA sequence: TGCGCCAGCAGCCAAGAACCGGGACAGGGGGCCAGGGGCTACACCTTC. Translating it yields CASSQEPGQGARGYTF.

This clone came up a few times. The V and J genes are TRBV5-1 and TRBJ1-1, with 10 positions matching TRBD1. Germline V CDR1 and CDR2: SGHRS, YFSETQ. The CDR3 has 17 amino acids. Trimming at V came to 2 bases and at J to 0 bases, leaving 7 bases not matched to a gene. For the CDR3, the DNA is TGCGCCAGCAGCTTCGGGACAGGGGCCCACATGAACACTGAAGCTTTCTTT. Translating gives CASSFGTGAHMNTEAFF.

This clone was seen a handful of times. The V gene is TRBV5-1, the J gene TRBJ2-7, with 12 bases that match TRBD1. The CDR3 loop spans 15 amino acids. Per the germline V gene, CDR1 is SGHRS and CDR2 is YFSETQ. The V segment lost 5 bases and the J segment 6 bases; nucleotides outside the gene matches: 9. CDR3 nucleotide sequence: TGCGCCAGCAGTGCAACGGGACAGGGGGCCTCCGAGCAGTACTTC. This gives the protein CASSATGQGASEQYF.

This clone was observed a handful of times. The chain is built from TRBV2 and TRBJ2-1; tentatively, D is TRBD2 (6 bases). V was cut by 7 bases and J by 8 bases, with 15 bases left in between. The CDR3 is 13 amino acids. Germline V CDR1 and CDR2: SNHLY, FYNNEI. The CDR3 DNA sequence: TGTGCCAGCATGCAGGCGGGGCCGGATGAGCAGTTCTTC. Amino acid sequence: CASMQAGPDEQFF.

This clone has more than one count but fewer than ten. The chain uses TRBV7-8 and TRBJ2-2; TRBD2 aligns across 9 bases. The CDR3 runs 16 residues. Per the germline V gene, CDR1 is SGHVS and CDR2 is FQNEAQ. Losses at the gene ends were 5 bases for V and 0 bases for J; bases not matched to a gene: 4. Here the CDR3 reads CASSPRLAANTGELFF. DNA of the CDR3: TGTGCCAGCAGCCCCCGACTAGCGGCGAACACCGGGGAGCTGTTTTTT.

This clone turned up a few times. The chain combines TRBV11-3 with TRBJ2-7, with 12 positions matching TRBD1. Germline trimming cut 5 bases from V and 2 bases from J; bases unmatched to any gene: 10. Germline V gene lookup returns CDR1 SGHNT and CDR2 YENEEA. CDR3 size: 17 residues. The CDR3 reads CASSPGQGAPGAYEQYF. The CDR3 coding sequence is TGTGCCAGCAGCCCGGGACAGGGGGCGCCTGGGGCCTACGAGCAGTACTTC.

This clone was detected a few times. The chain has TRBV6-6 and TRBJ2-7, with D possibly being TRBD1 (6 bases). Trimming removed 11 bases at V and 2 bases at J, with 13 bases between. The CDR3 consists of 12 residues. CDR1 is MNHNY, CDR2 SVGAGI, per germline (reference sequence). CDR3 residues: CALAGQTYEQYF. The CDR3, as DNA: TGTGCCCTCGCAGGACAGACCTACGAGCAGTACTTC.

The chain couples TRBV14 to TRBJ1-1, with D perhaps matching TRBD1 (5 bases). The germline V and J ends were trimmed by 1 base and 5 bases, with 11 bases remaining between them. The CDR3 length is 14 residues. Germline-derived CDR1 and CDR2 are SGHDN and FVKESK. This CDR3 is CASSQGIGGTEAFF. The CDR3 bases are TGTGCCAGCAGCCAAGGTATCGGGGGAACTGAAGCTTTCTTT.

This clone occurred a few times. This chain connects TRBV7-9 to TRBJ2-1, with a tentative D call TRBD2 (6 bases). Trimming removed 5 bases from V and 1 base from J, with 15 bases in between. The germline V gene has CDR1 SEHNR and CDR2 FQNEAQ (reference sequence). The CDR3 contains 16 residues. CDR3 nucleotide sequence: TGTGCCAGCAGCGCCGGGACTTCGAATTCCTACAATGAGCAGTTCTTC. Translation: CASSAGTSNSYNEQFF.

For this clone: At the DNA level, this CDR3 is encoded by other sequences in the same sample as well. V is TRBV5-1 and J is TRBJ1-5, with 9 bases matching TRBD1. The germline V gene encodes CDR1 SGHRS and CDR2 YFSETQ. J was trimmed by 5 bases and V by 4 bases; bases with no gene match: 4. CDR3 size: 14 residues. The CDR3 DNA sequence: TGCGCCAGCAGCCTGGACAGGGGCGATCAGCCCCAGCATTTT. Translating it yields CASSLDRGDQPQHF.

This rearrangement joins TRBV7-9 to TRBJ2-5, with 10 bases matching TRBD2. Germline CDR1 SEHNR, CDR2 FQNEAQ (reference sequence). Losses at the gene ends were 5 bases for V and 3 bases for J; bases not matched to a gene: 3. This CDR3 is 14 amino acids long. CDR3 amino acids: CASSKGLAKETQYF. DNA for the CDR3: TGTGCCAGCAGCAAGGGACTAGCGAAAGAGACCCAGTACTTC.

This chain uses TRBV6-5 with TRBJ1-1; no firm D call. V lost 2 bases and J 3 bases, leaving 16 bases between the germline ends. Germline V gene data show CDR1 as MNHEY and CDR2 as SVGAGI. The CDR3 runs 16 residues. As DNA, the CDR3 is TGTGCCAGCAGTTACAACCCCCCGGGAAAGGACACTGAAGCTTTCTTT. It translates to CASSYNPPGKDTEAFF.

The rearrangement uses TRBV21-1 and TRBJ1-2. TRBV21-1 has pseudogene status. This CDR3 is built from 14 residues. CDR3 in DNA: TGTGCCAGCAGCAAAGAGGAATTCGACGGGGGCTACACCTTC. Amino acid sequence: CASSKEEFDGGYTF.

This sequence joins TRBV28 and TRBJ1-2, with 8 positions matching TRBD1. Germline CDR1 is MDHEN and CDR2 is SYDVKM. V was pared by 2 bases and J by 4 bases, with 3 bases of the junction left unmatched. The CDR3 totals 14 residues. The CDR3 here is CASSLQGASYGYTF. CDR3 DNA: TGTGCCAGCAGTTTACAGGGGGCGTCCTATGGCTACACCTTC.

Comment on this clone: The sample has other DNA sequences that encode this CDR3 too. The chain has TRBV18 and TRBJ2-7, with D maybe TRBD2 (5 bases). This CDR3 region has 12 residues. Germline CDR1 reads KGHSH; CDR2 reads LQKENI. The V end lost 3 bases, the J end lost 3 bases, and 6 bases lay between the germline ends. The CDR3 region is CASSPEGYEQYF. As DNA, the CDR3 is TGTGCCAGCTCACCTGAGGGCTACGAGCAGTACTTC.

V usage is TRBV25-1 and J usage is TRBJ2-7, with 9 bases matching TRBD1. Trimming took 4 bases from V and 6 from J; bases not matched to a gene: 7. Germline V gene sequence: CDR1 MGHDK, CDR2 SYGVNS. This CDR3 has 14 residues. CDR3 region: CASSGTGGVTEQYF. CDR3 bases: TGTGCCAGCAGTGGAACAGGGGGCGTAACCGAGCAGTACTTC.

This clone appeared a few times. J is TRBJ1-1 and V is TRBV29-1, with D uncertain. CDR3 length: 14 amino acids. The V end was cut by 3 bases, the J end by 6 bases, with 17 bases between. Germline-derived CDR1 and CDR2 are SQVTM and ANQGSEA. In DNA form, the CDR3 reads TGCAGCGTTGACTCCGGAGACGCCCGCGCTGAAGCTTTCTTT. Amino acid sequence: CSVDSGDARAEAFF. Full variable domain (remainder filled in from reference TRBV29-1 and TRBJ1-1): SAVISQKPSRDICQRGTSLTIQCQVDSQVTMMFWYRQQPGQSLTLIATANQGSEATYESGFVIDKFPISRPNLTFSTLTVSNMSPEDSSIYLCSVDSGDARAEAFFGQGTRLTVV.

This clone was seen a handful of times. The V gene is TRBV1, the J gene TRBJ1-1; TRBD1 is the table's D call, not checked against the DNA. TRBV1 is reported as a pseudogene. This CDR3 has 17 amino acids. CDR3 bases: TGCACCAGAAAGGTCTACAGGGGGCGGGAAGCGAACACTGAAGCTTTCTTT. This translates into CTRKVYRGREANTEAFF.

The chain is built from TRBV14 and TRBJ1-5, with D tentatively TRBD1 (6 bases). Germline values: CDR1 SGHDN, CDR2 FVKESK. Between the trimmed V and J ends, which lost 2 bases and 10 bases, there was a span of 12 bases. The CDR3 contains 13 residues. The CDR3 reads CASSQNLQGPQHF. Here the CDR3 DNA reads TGTGCCAGCAGCCAAAACCTACAGGGACCCCAGCATTTT.

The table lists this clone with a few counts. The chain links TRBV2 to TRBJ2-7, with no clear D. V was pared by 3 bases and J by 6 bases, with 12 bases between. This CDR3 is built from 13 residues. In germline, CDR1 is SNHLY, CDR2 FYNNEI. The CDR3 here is CASSEAVFSEQYF. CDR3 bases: TGTGCCAGCAGTGAGGCAGTTTTCAGCGAGCAGTACTTC.